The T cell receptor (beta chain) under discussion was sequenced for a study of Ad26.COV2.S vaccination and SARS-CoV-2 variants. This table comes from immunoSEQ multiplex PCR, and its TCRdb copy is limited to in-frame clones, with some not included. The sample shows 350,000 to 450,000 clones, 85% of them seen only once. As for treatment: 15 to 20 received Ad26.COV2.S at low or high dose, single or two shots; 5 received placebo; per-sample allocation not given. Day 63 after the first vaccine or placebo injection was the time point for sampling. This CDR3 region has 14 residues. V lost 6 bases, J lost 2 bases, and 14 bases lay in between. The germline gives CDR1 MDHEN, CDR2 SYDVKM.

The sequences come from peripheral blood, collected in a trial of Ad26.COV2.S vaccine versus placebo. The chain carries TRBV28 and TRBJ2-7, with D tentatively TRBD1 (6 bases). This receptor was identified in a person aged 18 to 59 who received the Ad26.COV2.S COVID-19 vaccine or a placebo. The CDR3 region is CASRDGTLTYEQYF. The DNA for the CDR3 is TGTGCCAGCAGGGATGGGACACTAACCTACGAGCAGTACTTC.